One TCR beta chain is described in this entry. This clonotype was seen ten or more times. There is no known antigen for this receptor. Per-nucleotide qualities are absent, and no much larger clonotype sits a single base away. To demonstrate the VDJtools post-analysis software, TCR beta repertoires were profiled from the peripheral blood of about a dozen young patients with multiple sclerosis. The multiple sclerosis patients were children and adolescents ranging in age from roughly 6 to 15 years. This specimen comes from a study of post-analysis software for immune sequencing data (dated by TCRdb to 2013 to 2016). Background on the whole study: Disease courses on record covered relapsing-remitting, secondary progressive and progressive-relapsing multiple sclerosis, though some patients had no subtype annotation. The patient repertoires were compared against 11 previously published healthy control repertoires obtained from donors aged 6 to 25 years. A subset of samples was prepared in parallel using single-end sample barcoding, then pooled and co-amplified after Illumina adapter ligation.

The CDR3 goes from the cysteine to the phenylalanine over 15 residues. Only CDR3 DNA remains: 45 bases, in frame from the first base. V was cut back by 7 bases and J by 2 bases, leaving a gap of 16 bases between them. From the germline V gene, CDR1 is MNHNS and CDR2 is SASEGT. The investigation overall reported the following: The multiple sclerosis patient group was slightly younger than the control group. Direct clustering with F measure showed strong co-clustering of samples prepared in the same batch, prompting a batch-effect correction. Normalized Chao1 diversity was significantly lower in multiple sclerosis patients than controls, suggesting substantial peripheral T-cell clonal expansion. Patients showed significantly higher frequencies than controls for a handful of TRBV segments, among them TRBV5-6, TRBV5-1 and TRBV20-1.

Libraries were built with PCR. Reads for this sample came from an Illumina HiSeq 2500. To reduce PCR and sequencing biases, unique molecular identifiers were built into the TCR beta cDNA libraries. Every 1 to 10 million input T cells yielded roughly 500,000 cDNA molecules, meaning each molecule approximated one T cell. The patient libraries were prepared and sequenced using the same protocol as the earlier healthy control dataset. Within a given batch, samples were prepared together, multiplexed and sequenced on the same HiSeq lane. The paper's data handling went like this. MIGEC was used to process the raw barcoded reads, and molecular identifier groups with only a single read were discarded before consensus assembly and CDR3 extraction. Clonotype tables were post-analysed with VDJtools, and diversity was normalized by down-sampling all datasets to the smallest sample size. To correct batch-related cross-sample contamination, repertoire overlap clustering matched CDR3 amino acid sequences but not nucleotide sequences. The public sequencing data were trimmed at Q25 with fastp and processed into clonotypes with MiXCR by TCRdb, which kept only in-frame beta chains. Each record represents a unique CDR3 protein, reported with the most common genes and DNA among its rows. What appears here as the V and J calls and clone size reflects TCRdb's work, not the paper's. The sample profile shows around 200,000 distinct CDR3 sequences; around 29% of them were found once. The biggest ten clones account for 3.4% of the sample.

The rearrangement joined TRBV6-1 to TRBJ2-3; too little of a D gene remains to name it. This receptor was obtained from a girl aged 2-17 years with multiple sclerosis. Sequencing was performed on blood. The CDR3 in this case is CASTRSIDHTDTQYF. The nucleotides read TGTGCCAGCACCCGTTCAATTGACCACACAGATACGCAGTATTTT.